One and the same sample provided the 29 T cell receptor beta chains below, sequenced in a study of metastatic and nonmetastatic thyroid tumors. Prior to thyroid surgery, none of the patients had received any treatment. Using MiXCR, TCRdb reanalyzed the PCR reads. The sample yields 4,500 to 6,500 clones, roughly 19% seen once. Specimen: adjacent normal tissue. The source of these receptors is a female donor with papillary thyroid cancer or a benign thyroid nodule (not recorded which). Some clones in this sample may be carry-over from other donors' samples.

This clone was counted between two and nine times. The rearrangement links TRBV15 to TRBJ2-7, with TRBD1 as a possible D gene (6 bases). Germline V gene data show CDR1 as LNHNV and CDR2 as YYDKDF (reference sequence). The ends were cut back, 0 bases at V and 10 bases at J, with 16 bases in the middle. The CDR3 is 14 residues long. This chain's CDR3 is CATSRELGGHRQYF. The CDR3 DNA reads as TGTGCCACCAGCAGAGAGTTAGGGGGACACCGCCAGTACTTC.

The V call is TRBV2, the J call TRBJ1-5; weak D call: TRBD1 (5 bases). The CDR3 has 14 residues. Trimming shortened V by 7 bases and J by 5 bases, and 15 bases separated the two germline ends. Germline CDR1 is SNHLY and CDR2 is FYNNEI. The CDR3, as DNA: TGTGCCAGCATTGGCCCAGGGATTGATCAGCCCCAGCATTTT. Translating it yields CASIGPGIDQPQHF.

There are a few counts of this clone. The rearrangement links TRBV6-1 to TRBJ2-2; 8 bases fit TRBD1. Trimming at V came to 4 bases and at J to 3 bases, leaving 1 base not matched to a gene. This CDR3 has 14 amino acids. CDR1 MNHNS and CDR2 SASEGT come from the germline V gene. The CDR3 reads CASSVTGDTGELFF. CDR3 bases: TGTGCCAGCAGTGTGACAGGGGACACCGGGGAGCTGTTTTTT.

This clone qualifies as medium-sized. The chain carries TRBV28 and TRBJ2-7; 7 bases are a match to TRBD2. J was trimmed by 2 bases and V by 3 bases; bases with no gene match: 13. CDR1 MDHEN and CDR2 SYDVKM come from the germline V gene. CDR3 size: 17 residues. The CDR3: CASSFYGSGRGAYEQYF. CDR3 nucleotide sequence: TGTGCCAGCAGTTTTTATGGATCGGGTCGGGGGGCCTACGAGCAGTACTTC.

This clone came up many times. CDR3 DNA: TGTGCCAGCAGTTCATACAGGGGGCTTTATAATTCACCCCTCCACTTT. This translates into CASSSYRGLYNSPLHF. The V call is TRBV27, the J call TRBJ1-6; 9 bases are a match to TRBD1. The germline CDR1 and CDR2 sequences are MNHEY and SMNVEV (reference sequence). V shed 4 bases and J 4 bases; nucleotides not matched to a gene: 5. The CDR3 has 16 residues.

The table lists this clone with a few counts. This chain connects TRBV5-1 to TRBJ1-2, with D tentatively TRBD1 (6 bases). CDR1 is SGHRS, CDR2 YFSETQ, per germline. This CDR3 spans 15 amino acids. V lost 3 bases to trimming and J lost 2 bases, with 14 bases between them. The CDR3 protein is CASSSVQGTNYGYTF. The DNA of the CDR3 is TGCGCCAGCAGCTCGGTACAGGGTACCAACTATGGCTACACCTTC.

By sample share, this clone is medium-sized. The V gene is TRBV6-4, the J gene TRBJ2-1, with D possibly being TRBD2 (6 bases). The CDR3 consists of 16 residues. Germline loops: CDR1 MRHNA, CDR2 SNTAGT. The ends were cut back, 3 bases at V and 4 bases at J, with 16 bases in the middle. CDR3 DNA sequence: TGTGCCAGCAGTGAAGGTGCGCGGGGATCGTACAATGAGCAGTTCTTC. Translated: CASSEGARGSYNEQFF.

Sample share makes this clone medium-sized. The V and J genes are TRBV20-1 and TRBJ1-4; a possible D gene is TRBD1 (6 bases). Germline V lookup: CDR1 DFQATT, CDR2 SNEGSKA (reference sequence). Trimming cost V 3 bases and J 4 bases, with 15 bases left between them. The CDR3 extends over 15 amino acids. This CDR3 is CSASRPEQGNEKLFF. CDR3 nucleotide sequence: TGCAGTGCTAGTCGGCCAGAACAGGGTAATGAAAAACTGTTTTTT.

On this clone itself: A read error may produce the germline difference seen at one junction end. The chain has TRBV2 and TRBJ2-4, with D perhaps matching TRBD1 or TRBD2 (5 bases each). The CDR3 contains 14 residues. From germline, CDR1 is SNHLY and CDR2 FYNNEI. The CDR3 DNA is TGTGCCAGCGGGGGTCGCCTGGCCAAAAACATTAAGTACTTC. It is translated as CASGGRLAKNIKYF.

This clone was counted a few times. The chain uses TRBV6-2 or TRBV6-3 and TRBJ1-5; D gene uncertain. V dropped 0 bases and J dropped 2 bases, with 20 bases sitting between them. The germline V gene has CDR1 MNHEY and CDR2 SVGEGT. The CDR3 loop spans 19 amino acids. CDR3 nucleotide sequence: TGTGCCAGCAGTTACTCAATCACTGGCGGGGTCGATGGCAATCAGCCCCAGCATTTT. This gives the protein CASSYSITGGVDGNQPQHF.

A remark on this clone: Compared with germline, one end of the junction differs, possibly owing to a read error. The chain links TRBV6-1 to TRBJ2-2, with 9 bases aligning to TRBD1. CDR3 length: 17 residues. Germline CDR1 and CDR2: MNHNS and SASEGT. CDR3 amino acids: CASIRNRGQGNTWELFF. The DNA of the CDR3 is TGTGCCAGCATCCGAAACCGTGGACAGGGGAACACCTGGGAGCTGTTTTTT.

Concerning this clone itself: The junction shows a germline mismatch at one end, possibly a read error. The chain has TRBV6-1 and TRBJ2-7; D is possibly TRBD1 (5 bases). CDR1 is MNHNS, CDR2 SASEGT, per germline. This CDR3 spans 14 amino acids. Here the CDR3 reads CASVLSQGSYDQYF. The DNA for the CDR3 is TGTGCCAGCGTCTTATCCCAGGGCTCCTACGATCAGTACTTC.

This clone was counted at least ten times. V usage is TRBV7-6 and J usage is TRBJ2-1; 8 bases map to TRBD1. The CDR3 is 14 residues long. CDR1 and CDR2 from the germline V gene are SGHVS and FNYEAQ. Unmatched junction bases numbered 7, after V lost 3 bases and J lost 9 bases. CDR3 coding DNA: TGTGCCAGCAGCTTCGACCAGGGGGCCGGTGAGCAGTTCTTC. Its protein is CASSFDQGAGEQFF.

Judged by abundance, this clone is medium-sized (0.01 to 0.1%). V usage is TRBV19 and J usage is TRBJ1-2, with D possibly matching TRBD1 (5 bases). There are 15 residues in the CDR3. V lost 3 bases and J 0 bases, leaving 11 bases between the germline ends. Germline V gene lookup returns CDR1 LNHDA and CDR2 SQIVND (reference sequence). CDR3 bases: TGTGCCAGTAGTATCGACAGCCTAGCTAACTATGGCTACACCTTC. Protein: CASSIDSLANYGYTF.

The gene calls are TRBV6-5 and TRBJ1-2; a weak D match, TRBD1 (5 bases). The CDR3 extends over 11 amino acids. Germline-derived CDR1 and CDR2 are MNHEY and SVGAGI. V was clipped by 11 bases and J by 10 bases, with 17 bases between them. The chain's CDR3 is CAVSSQGVYTF. The CDR3 region has the DNA TGTGCCGTCAGTTCCCAGGGTGTCTACACCTTC.

V is TRBV20-1 and J is TRBJ2-5, with D uncertain. Germline CDR1 DFQATT, CDR2 SNEGSKA (reference sequence). V lost 5 bases to trimming and J lost 4 bases, with 5 bases between them. CDR3 length equals 10 residues. CDR3 in DNA: TGCAGTGCTGGCACAGAGACCCAGTACTTC. Translated, it gives CSAGTETQYF.

The chain carries TRBV11-2 and TRBJ2-6; D is possibly TRBD1 or TRBD2 (6 bases each). Germline CDR1 and CDR2: SGHAT and FQNNGV. The CDR3 runs 15 residues. Trimming removed 4 bases from V and 5 bases from J, with 12 bases in between. The CDR3 reads CASSSSGARANVLTF. For the CDR3, the DNA is TGTGCCAGCAGCTCCTCGGGGGCAAGGGCCAACGTCCTGACTTTC. Supplemented by reference TRBV11-2 and TRBJ2-6, the full variable domain reads EAGVAQSPRYKIIEKRQSVAFWCNPISGHATLYWYQQILGQGPKLLIQFQNNGVVDDSQLPKDRFSAERLKGVDSTLKIQPAKLEDSAVYLCASSSSGARANVLTFGAGSRLTVL.

This clone is categorized as medium-sized. The V call is TRBV10-2, the J call TRBJ2-5; 7 bases map to TRBD2. V shed 10 bases and J 4 bases; nucleotides not matched to a gene: 12. The germline V gene encodes CDR1 WSHSY and CDR2 SAAADI. The CDR3 length is 14 residues. CDR3 coding DNA: TGCGCCACCGCACCCCCGGGGGGATTAGAGACCCAGTACTTC. The encoded protein is CATAPPGGLETQYF.

This clone occurred many times. It may be a read error: a sequence one base away is much more abundant. This is likely a read error, given that the CDR3 carries no conserved phenylalanine or tryptophan at its end. This rearrangement joins TRBV19 to TRBJ2-7; TRBD2 aligns across 11 bases. CDR1 is LNHDA, CDR2 SQIVND, per germline (reference sequence). The CDR3 totals 15 residues. Trimming took 3 bases from V and 0 from J; bases not matched to a gene: 1. In nucleotides, the CDR3 is TGTGCCAGTAGTATGGGACTAGCGGTCTCCTACGAGCAGTACCTC. This codes for CASSMGLAVSYEQYL.

The table lists this clone with a few counts. Mismatch with germline at one junction end may stem from a read error. The rearrangement uses TRBV27 and TRBJ2-7, with D possibly being TRBD2 (5 bases). CDR3 size: 16 residues. CDR1 is MNHEY, CDR2 SMNVEV, per germline (reference sequence). CDR3 in DNA: TGTGCCATCGCTGCCCTCGGGGTAATTAAGTTCTACGATCAGTACTTC. It yields the protein CAIAALGVIKFYDQYF.

The J gene is TRBJ2-2, the V gene TRBV24-1; 12 positions agree with TRBD2. Unmatched junction bases numbered 16, after V lost 3 bases and J lost 6 bases. CDR3 length: 20 amino acids. Germline CDR1 and CDR2: KGHDR and SFDVKD. The CDR3 loop reads CATSDPGLAGKVGYAGELFF. In DNA, the CDR3 is TGTGCCACCAGTGATCCTGGACTAGCGGGAAAAGTGGGGTACGCCGGGGAGCTGTTTTTT.

A few counts support this clone. This chain uses TRBV27 with TRBJ2-7; D is unresolved. The CDR3 is made up of 14 amino acids. CDR1 and CDR2 from the germline V gene are MNHEY and SMNVEV (reference sequence). Deletions cut 5 bases from V and 5 bases from J, with 16 bases between. The CDR3 DNA reads as TGTGCCAGCAGTACTGCGGTGTGCATGGACGAGCAGTACTTC. This sequence encodes CASSTAVCMDEQYF.

The chain's CDR3 is CSVWTSQNYGYTF. The DNA of the CDR3 is TGCAGCGTTTGGACGTCTCAGAACTATGGCTACACCTTC. V gene TRBV29-1 combines with J gene TRBJ1-2; D is ambiguous. CDR1 and CDR2 from the germline V gene are SQVTM and ANQGSEA. CDR3 length equals 13 residues. V shed 5 bases and J shed 2 bases, with 12 bases lying between them.

This clone has only a few counts. The chain links TRBV27 to TRBJ2-7; possibly TRBD1 for D (6 bases). V dropped 5 bases and J dropped 3 bases, with 23 bases sitting between them. Germline V gives CDR1 MNHEY, CDR2 SMNVEV (reference sequence). The CDR3 has 17 amino acids. The CDR3 spells CASSPRRDILIDYEQYF. The CDR3, as DNA: TGTGCCAGCAGTCCCAGACGGGACATCTTAATTGACTACGAGCAGTACTTC.

This clone is categorized as medium-sized. The chain joins TRBV7-2 to TRBJ2-2; 11 nucleotides line up with TRBD1. The CDR3 covers 18 residues. Germline-derived CDR1 and CDR2 are SGHTA and FQGNSA. The ends lost 7 bases at V and 6 bases at J; junction bases unmatched: 16. The CDR3 DNA follows: TGTGCCAGCACCCTTTTCCCGTGGGACAGGGGGGATGCCGGGGAGCTGTTTTTT. Translating it yields CASTLFPWDRGDAGELFF.

Relative to its sample, this clone is large. The rearrangement uses TRBV28 and TRBJ1-2, with TRBD1 as a possible D gene (6 bases). The CDR3 contains 13 residues. V lost 2 bases, J lost 3 bases, and 7 bases lay in between. The germline V gene has CDR1 MDHEN and CDR2 SYDVKM. CDR3: CASSLTGHYGYTF. The CDR3 DNA is TGTGCCAGCAGTTTAACAGGGCACTATGGCTACACCTTC.

The V and J genes are TRBV11-2 and TRBJ2-5, with 7 bases fitting TRBD2. The J segment lost 4 bases and the V segment lost 9 bases, leaving 8 bases of the junction unmatched. CDR3 length: 13 amino acids. CDR1 is SGHAT and CDR2 is FQNNGV in the germline V gene. The CDR3 nucleotides read TGTGCCAGAAGGGGAATAGCGGGAGAGACCCAGTACTTC. It codes for CARRGIAGETQYF.

This clone showed up just a few times. This specimen includes other DNA sequences encoding the same CDR3. The gene calls are TRBV12-3 or TRBV12-4 and TRBJ1-6; the D is unclear. This CDR3 contains 13 residues. V lost 7 bases, J lost 6 bases, and 10 bases lay in between. DNA for the CDR3: TGTGCCAGCACCCTGACGGGTAATTCACCCCTCCACTTT. It specifies CASTLTGNSPLHF.

This clone turned up a few times. This chain links TRBV6-1 with TRBJ2-7, with D perhaps assigned TRBD1 or TRBD2 (5 bases each). Per germline, CDR1 MNHNS and CDR2 SASEGT. This CDR3 contains 14 residues. V lost 5 bases and J lost 5, with 16 bases in between. DNA of the CDR3: TGTGCCAGCAGTCAAAGGGACCGCCCGCACGAGCAGTACGTC. Translated, it gives CASSQRDRPHEQYV.